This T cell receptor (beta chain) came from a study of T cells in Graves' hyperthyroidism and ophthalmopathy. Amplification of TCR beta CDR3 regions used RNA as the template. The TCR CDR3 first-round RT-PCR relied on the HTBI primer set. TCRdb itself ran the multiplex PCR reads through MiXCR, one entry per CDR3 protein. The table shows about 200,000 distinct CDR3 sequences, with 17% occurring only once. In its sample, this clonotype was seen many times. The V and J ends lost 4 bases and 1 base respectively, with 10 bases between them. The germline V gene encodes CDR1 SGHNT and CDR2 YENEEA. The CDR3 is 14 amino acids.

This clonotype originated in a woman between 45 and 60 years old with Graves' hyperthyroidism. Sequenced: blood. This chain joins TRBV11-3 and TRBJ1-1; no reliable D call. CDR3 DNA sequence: TGTGCCAGCAGCTCACGAAAGGCGAACACTGAAGCTTTCTTT. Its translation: CASSSRKANTEAFF.